These 17 T cell receptor beta chains were sequenced from one sample in a study of beta chain features in type 1 diabetes. Sequencing targeted expressed TCRB transcripts, as all isolated RNA had been reverse transcribed. The protocol was immunoSEQ multiplex PCR, while the TCRdb copy is restricted to in-frame clones and leaves out a portion. The sample lists roughly 610,000 clones, 15% to 17% seen once, with more than 0.08% in the top ten. Material for sequencing was naive CD4+ T cells from blood. These receptors were taken from a young man in good health.

V gene TRBV4-1 combines with J gene TRBJ2-7; 7 nucleotides line up with TRBD1. The CDR3 covers 13 residues. V lost 6 bases and J lost 6; bases outside the gene matches: 8. Per germline, CDR1 MGHRA and CDR2 YSYEKL. The CDR3 region has the DNA TGCGCCAGCAGACCCGGAAGGGGGCCCGAGCAGTACTTC. Protein sequence: CASRPGRGPEQYF.

This clone came up once. V is TRBV12-5 and J is TRBJ2-7; 11 bases fit TRBD1. The CDR3 runs to 15 residues. Trimming at V came to 7 bases and at J to 2 bases, leaving 7 bases not matched to a gene. Germline-derived CDR1 and CDR2 are LGHNT and FRNRAP. In nucleotides, the CDR3 is TGTGCTAGTGCCTCGTGGGACAGGGGGACCTACGAGCAGTACTTC. It is translated as CASASWDRGTYEQYF.

This chain links TRBV19 with TRBJ2-7; 7 bases are a match to TRBD2. The V and J ends lost 8 bases and 2 bases, in that order; junction bases with no gene match: 3. The CDR3 covers 12 residues. Germline assignment: CDR1 LNHDA and CDR2 SQIVND (reference sequence). The CDR3 sequence: CASSGLAYEQYF. The CDR3 DNA reads TGTGCCAGTTCTGGACTAGCCTACGAGCAGTACTTC.

For the CDR3, the DNA is TGTGCCAGCAGTCCCTTTGGGACTAGCGGCTACGAGCAGTACTTC. Its translation is CASSPFGTSGYEQYF. V gene TRBV7-9 combines with J gene TRBJ2-7, with 11 bases that match TRBD2. V shed 6 bases and J 3 bases; nucleotides not matched to a gene: 7. The germline V gene encodes CDR1 SEHNR and CDR2 FQNEAQ (reference sequence). CDR3 length equals 15 residues.

The chain uses TRBV15 and TRBJ2-5; TRBD1 aligns across 9 bases. Trimming at V came to 4 bases and at J to 4 bases, leaving 7 bases not matched to a gene. The CDR3 covers 15 residues. CDR1 is LNHNV and CDR2 is YYDKDF in the germline V gene (reference sequence). Written as DNA, the CDR3 is TGTGCCACCAGCATCGACAGGGGGGGAGGAGAGACCCAGTACTTC. This translates into CATSIDRGGGETQYF.

In this sample, this clone turned up a few times. The rearrangement links TRBV5-4 to TRBJ1-4; D gene uncertain. Germline-derived CDR1 and CDR2 are SGHNT and YYREEE (reference sequence). The CDR3 contains 12 residues. Between the trimmed V and J ends, which lost 2 bases and 7 bases, there was a span of 6 bases. The CDR3 sequence: CASSFGGEKLFF. The CDR3 nucleotides read TGTGCCAGCAGCTTTGGTGGTGAAAAACTGTTTTTT.

V is TRBV9 and J is TRBJ1-2; 7 nucleotides align to TRBD1. J lost 5 bases, V lost 4 bases, and 14 bases had no gene match. Per the germline V gene, CDR1 is SGDLS and CDR2 is YYNGEE. This CDR3 has 16 residues. CDR3 coding DNA: TGTGCCAGCAGCCCTTCCCGAGGGACAGTTCCTTATGGCTACACCTTC. Translating it yields CASSPSRGTVPYGYTF. Using reference TRBV9 and TRBJ1-2 for the parts outside the CDR3, the full variable domain is DSGVTQTPKHLITATGQRVTLRCSPRSGDLSVYWYQQSLDQGLQFLIQYYNGEERAKGNILERFSAQQFPDLHSELNLSSLELGDSALYFCASSPSRGTVPYGYTFGSGTRLTVV.

In DNA, the CDR3 is TGTGCCAGCAGCTCCCAAAAGGGCTTATGGGAGGAGCAGTACTTC. It codes for CASSSQKGLWEEQYF. The V and J genes are TRBV7-2 and TRBJ2-7, with TRBD2 as a possible D gene (5 bases). Looked up from germline, CDR1 is SGHTA and CDR2 is FQGNSA. Trimming cost V 4 bases and J 7 bases, with 20 bases left between them. CDR3 length equals 15 residues.

The rearrangement uses TRBV9 and TRBJ2-1; 9 positions agree with TRBD2. The CDR3 is 19 residues long. V trimming: 4 bases; J trimming: 0 bases; junction bases outside the gene matches: 14. Germline CDR1 SGDLS, CDR2 YYNGEE. Written as DNA, the CDR3 is TGTGCCAGCAGCTCTCGGGCACTAGCGGGCTCCAGCTCCTACAATGAGCAGTTCTTC. Translated, it gives CASSSRALAGSSSYNEQFF.

The rearrangement joins TRBV14 to TRBJ2-6, with TRBD2 identical over 8 bases. This CDR3 is 19 amino acids long. Unmatched junction bases numbered 10, after V lost 2 bases and J lost 1 base. The germline gives CDR1 SGHDN, CDR2 FVKESK. CDR3 bases: TGTGCCAGCAGCCAAATGAGGACTAGCACTAGTTCTGGGGCCAACGTCCTGACTTTC. The encoded protein is CASSQMRTSTSSGANVLTF. The full variable domain, its missing parts supplied by reference TRBV14 and TRBJ2-6, is EAGVTQFPSHSVIEKGQTVTLRCDPISGHDNLYWYRRVMGKEIKFLLHFVKESKQDESGMPNNRFLAERTGGTYSTLKVQPAELEDSGVYFCASSQMRTSTSSGANVLTFGAGSRLTVL.

The chain employs TRBV27 and TRBJ2-2, with a tentative D call TRBD1 (5 bases). Looked up from germline, CDR1 is MNHEY and CDR2 is SMNVEV (reference sequence). V lost 6 bases and J lost 1, with 9 bases in between. This CDR3 has 14 amino acids. CDR3 DNA: TGTGCCAGCAGCCGCCAGGGGAACACCGGGGAGCTGTTTTTT. This translates into CASSRQGNTGELFF.

The V gene is TRBV5-1, the J gene TRBJ2-2, with 9 bases lining up with TRBD2. Germline values: CDR1 SGHRS, CDR2 YFSETQ. V gave up 3 bases and J gave up 0 bases; unmatched junction bases: 3. The CDR3 spans 16 residues. The CDR3 loop is CASSSLAGANTGELFF. CDR3 DNA: TGCGCCAGCAGCTCCTTAGCGGGAGCGAACACCGGGGAGCTGTTTTTT.

This clone came up a few times. The sample carries other DNA sequences with the same CDR3. The chain couples TRBV29-1 to TRBJ2-7, with TRBD1 matching 12 bases. CDR3 length: 13 residues. V dropped 5 bases and J dropped 6; count of bases not matched to a gene: 5. Germline loops: CDR1 SQVTM, CDR2 ANQGSEA. CDR3 loop: CSVLRDRGREQYF. The CDR3 coding sequence is TGCAGCGTTTTAAGGGACAGGGGGCGCGAGCAGTACTTC.

The sample holds a few counts of this clone. The chain recombines TRBV9 with TRBJ1-2, with no clear D. The germline V gene has CDR1 SGDLS and CDR2 YYNGEE. The length of the CDR3 is 14 residues. The ends were cut back, 0 bases at V and 4 bases at J, with 10 bases in the middle. CDR3 bases: TGTGCCAGCAGCGTAGAGGTGAAGAGCTATGGCTACACCTTC. It yields the protein CASSVEVKSYGYTF. Full variable domain (missing parts from reference TRBV9 and TRBJ1-2): DSGVTQTPKHLITATGQRVTLRCSPRSGDLSVYWYQQSLDQGLQFLIQYYNGEERAKGNILERFSAQQFPDLHSELNLSSLELGDSALYFCASSVEVKSYGYTFGSGTRLTVV.

The chain joins TRBV15 to TRBJ1-2, with D maybe TRBD1 (6 bases). CDR3 length: 18 residues. Germline CDR1 reads LNHNV; CDR2 reads YYDKDF (reference sequence). V shed 0 bases and J shed 3 bases, with 20 bases lying between them. The CDR3 bases are TGTGCCACCAGCAGAGAATTCGTCAGGGGTGCGTTTTACTATGGCTACACCTTC. Its translation: CATSREFVRGAFYYGYTF.

This chain joins TRBV2 and TRBJ2-7; D perhaps matches TRBD2 (5 bases). The V gene lost 4 bases and the J gene lost 3 bases, with 7 bases spanning the gap. CDR3 length equals 12 residues. CDR1 and CDR2 from the germline V gene are SNHLY and FYNNEI. The CDR3 reads CASSADYYEQYF. CDR3 DNA: TGTGCCAGCAGTGCTGACTACTACGAGCAGTACTTC. Full variable domain (outside the CDR3, taken from reference TRBV2 and TRBJ2-7): EPEVTQTPSHQVTQMGQEVILRCVPISNHLYFYWYRQILGQKVEFLVSFYNNEISEKSEIFDDQFSVERPDGSNFTLKIRSTKLEDSAMYFCASSADYYEQYFGPGTRLTVT.

This clone has only a few counts. This chain links TRBV28 with TRBJ2-7, with D hard to call. The germline V and J ends were trimmed by 5 bases and 3 bases, with 20 bases remaining between them. The CDR3 runs to 16 residues. The germline gives CDR1 MDHEN, CDR2 SYDVKM. CDR3 region: CASSPNLIGSGYEQYF. The CDR3 DNA sequence: TGTGCCAGCAGTCCAAACCTCATAGGCAGTGGCTACGAGCAGTACTTC.